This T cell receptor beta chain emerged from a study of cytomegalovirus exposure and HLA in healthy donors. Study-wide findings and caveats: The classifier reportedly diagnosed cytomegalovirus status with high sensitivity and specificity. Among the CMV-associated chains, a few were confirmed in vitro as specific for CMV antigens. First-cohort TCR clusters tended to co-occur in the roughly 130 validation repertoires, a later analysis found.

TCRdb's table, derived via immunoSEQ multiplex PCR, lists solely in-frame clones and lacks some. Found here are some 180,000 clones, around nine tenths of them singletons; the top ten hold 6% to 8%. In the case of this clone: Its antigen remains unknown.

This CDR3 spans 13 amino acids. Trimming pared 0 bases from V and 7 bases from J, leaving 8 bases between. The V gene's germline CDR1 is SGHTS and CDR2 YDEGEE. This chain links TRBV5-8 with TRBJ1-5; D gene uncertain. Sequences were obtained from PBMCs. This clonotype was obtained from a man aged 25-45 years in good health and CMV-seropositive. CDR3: CASSLDTEQPQHF. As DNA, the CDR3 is TGTGCCAGCAGCTTGGATACCGAGCAGCCCCAGCATTTT.